These 3 T cell receptor beta chains were sequenced from one sample in a study of tumor-infiltrating lymphocytes in primary liver carcinoma. Unsorted bulk tissue, 20-30 mg of it, served as the source for co-extraction of RNA and DNA. Priming with a constant-region primer yielded TCR beta cDNA from around 0.45 ug total RNA. Amplification in three nested multiplex PCR rounds with slightly modified ARM-PCR gave rise to TCR beta libraries. The two initial PCR rounds, about 9 cycles each, used TRBV1-TRBV30 forward and C-beta reverse primers. TCRdb re-called the multiplex PCR reads with MiXCR, one entry per CDR3 protein. Among approximately 120,000 distinct CDR3 sequences, 64% were seen once, and the ten largest hold 8.4%. The sequencing input was liver tumor tissue from sampling region 3. Subset indicated: tumor region T3, left-lateral pole. These TCRs come from a woman aged 60 to 75 with primary liver carcinoma and hepatitis B virus infection.

Points on this clonotype: This may stem from a read error, because a much larger clone lies one nucleotide away. The J gene is TRBJ1-4, the V gene TRBV7-9, with a weak D call TRBD1 (6 bases). The germline V and J ends were trimmed by 5 bases and 7 bases, with 17 bases remaining between them. CDR1 and CDR2 from the germline V gene are SEHNR and FQNEAQ (reference sequence). The CDR3 extends over 15 amino acids. The CDR3 DNA follows: TGTGCCAGCAGCGTTACAGGGCACACGGGTGAAAAACTGTTTTTT. It codes for CASSVTGHTGEKLFF.

In this sample, this clonotype turned up many times. The chain recombines TRBV7-2 with TRBJ2-7, with TRBD1 matching 9 bases. J lost 3 bases, V lost 5 bases, and 8 bases had no gene match. The CDR3 runs 15 residues. Germline V gives CDR1 SGHTA, CDR2 FQGNSA. The CDR3 reads CASSLQDRGVYEQYF. CDR3 coding DNA: TGTGCCAGCAGCCTCCAGGACAGGGGAGTCTACGAGCAGTACTTC.

Turning to this clonotype: This is likely a read error, given that the CDR3 carries no conserved phenylalanine or tryptophan at its end. The chain carries TRBV2 and TRBJ2-7, with 8 bases aligning to TRBD2. The CDR3 totals 14 residues. V shed 7 bases and J 1 base; nucleotides not matched to a gene: 6. From germline, CDR1 is SNHLY and CDR2 FYNNEI. DNA for the CDR3: TGTGCCAGCATTAAGACTAGCGCTTCCTACGAGCAGTACTAC. Its translation: CASIKTSASYEQYY.